This TCR beta chain was found in a study of blood T cell repertoires in COVID-19 (dated by TCRdb to about 2020). Broadly, across the study: Samples covering the acute and convalescent phases of COVID-19 were provided by collaborators in the United States, Italy and Spain. The prospective study material was composed of cDNA or gDNA derived from T cells, B-cell-depleted T cells, or PBMCs. The dataset comprised deeply sampled blood TCRbeta repertoires from subjects exposed to, actively infected with, or recovered from COVID-19. The repertoires were made available in a free public database intended to serve as a resource for research on the immune response to SARS-CoV-2. The samples were drawn from two sources: the first 160 participants of the ongoing ImmuneRACE study, and fewer than 1,500 subjects contributed by 6 global collaborators. A de-identified subject ID, COVID-19 status, age in years and sex were almost always included in the sample metadata. Where available, HLA class I and class II types were obtained from metadata supplied by the sample provider rather than from assay-based typing. What the authors observed across the whole study: The quantity of clinical and demographic metadata differed by source and by participant and was supplied without curation.

TCRbeta CDR3 regions were amplified from genomic DNA by means of the immunoSEQ Assay, a bias-controlled multiplex PCR. In the source study's methods: Nucleated cell counts per sample were estimated from amplification of reference gene primers within the assay. To quantify the absolute abundance of each unique TCRbeta CDR3 rearrangement, sequence reads were collapsed and filtered. For each sample, productive Simpson clonality was calculated as the square root of Simpson's diversity index across productive rearrangements. TCRdb mirrors the immuneACCESS table, restricted to in-frame sequences. Some clones are absent from its copies; in checked studies, under half trace to an unresolved V gene, and the reason for the others is unknown. The V and J calls and clone size come from that table; D and trimming were worked out from the DNA. The table for this sample lists about 140,000 clones; about 87% of them were counted only once. Under 3% of the sample goes to the ten largest clones.

V trim: 0 bases; J trim: 6 bases; unmatched bases: 9. The CDR3 runs 18 amino acids, cysteine and phenylalanine included. Only CDR3 DNA is held: 54 bases, read in frame from base 1. Taken from the germline V gene, the CDR1 and CDR2 loops are LGHNT and FRNRAP. One collaborating source in Seattle enrolled patients during active infection and followed them longitudinally through the course of disease. Whole blood was collected in K2EDTA tubes by collaborating institutions according to the institutions' own protocols. Collaborator samples were shipped for TCRbeta analysis as frozen whole blood, isolated PBMCs, or DNA extracted from either sample type. Of note for this clone: The antigen it binds to is not known. Per-nucleotide qualities are absent, and no much larger clonotype sits a single base away.

The chain couples TRBV12-5 to TRBJ2-3, with 13 bases matching TRBD2. The sequence derives from a human donor with COVID-19, enrolled during active disease. The donor label of this sample is uncertain. Specimen: peripheral blood. The CDR3: CASGLVVTSGGASDTQYF. Read as DNA, the sequence is TGTGCTAGTGGTTTGGTGGTAACTAGCGGGGGGGCTTCTGATACGCAGTATTTT.